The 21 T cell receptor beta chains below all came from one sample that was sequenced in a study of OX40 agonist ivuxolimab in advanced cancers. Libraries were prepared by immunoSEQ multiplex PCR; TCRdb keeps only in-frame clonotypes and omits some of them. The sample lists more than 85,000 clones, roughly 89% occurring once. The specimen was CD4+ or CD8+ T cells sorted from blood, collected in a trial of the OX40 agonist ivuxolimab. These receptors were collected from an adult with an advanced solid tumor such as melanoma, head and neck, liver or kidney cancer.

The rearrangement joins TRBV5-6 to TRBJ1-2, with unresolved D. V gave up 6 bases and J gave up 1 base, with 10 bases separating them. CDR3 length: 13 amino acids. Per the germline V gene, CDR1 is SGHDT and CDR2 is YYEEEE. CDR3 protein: CASTIWSNYGYTF. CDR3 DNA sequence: TGTGCCAGCACCATTTGGAGTAACTATGGCTACACCTTC.

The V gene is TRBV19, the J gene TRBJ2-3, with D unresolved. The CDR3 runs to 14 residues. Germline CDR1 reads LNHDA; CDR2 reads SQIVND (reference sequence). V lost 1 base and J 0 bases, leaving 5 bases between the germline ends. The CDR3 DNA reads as TGTGCCAGTAGTATAGGTTTCAGCACAGATACGCAGTATTTT. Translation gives CASSIGFSTDTQYF. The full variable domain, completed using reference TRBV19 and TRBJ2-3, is DGGITQSPKYLFRKEGQNVTLSCEQNLNHDAMYWYRQDPGQGLRLIYYSQIVNDFQKGDIAEGYSVSREKKESFPLTVTSAQKNPTAFYLCASSIGFSTDTQYFGPGTRLTVL.

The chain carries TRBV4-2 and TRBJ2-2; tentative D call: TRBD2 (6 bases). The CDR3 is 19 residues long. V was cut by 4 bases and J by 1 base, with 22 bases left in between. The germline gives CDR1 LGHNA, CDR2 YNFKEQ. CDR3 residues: CASSLPSGRRDLNTGELFF. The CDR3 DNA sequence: TGTGCCAGCAGCCTTCCCTCAGGGCGGCGGGACCTGAACACCGGGGAGCTGTTTTTT.

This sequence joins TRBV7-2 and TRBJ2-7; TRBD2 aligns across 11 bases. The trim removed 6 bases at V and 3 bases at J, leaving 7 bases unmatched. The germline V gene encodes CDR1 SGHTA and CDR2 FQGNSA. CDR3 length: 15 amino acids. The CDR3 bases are TGTGCCAGCAGACAGACTAGCGGGATGGGCTACGAGCAGTACTTC. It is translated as CASRQTSGMGYEQYF.

CDR3 sequence: CASSRIGRRHTEAFF. As DNA, the CDR3 is TGCGCCAGCAGCCGGATAGGGAGGAGGCACACTGAAGCTTTCTTT. This chain connects TRBV5-1 to TRBJ1-1; no firm D call. The germline V gene encodes CDR1 SGHRS and CDR2 YFSETQ. V was cut by 4 bases and J by 3 bases, with 16 bases left in between. The length of the CDR3 is 15 residues.

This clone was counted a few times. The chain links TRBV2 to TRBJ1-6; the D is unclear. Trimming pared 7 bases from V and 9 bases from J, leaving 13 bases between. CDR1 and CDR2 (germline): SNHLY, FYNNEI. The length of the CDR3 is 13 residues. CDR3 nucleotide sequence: TGTGCCAGCACTCCCCTGCTGGGTTCACCCCTCCACTTT. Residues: CASTPLLGSPLHF.

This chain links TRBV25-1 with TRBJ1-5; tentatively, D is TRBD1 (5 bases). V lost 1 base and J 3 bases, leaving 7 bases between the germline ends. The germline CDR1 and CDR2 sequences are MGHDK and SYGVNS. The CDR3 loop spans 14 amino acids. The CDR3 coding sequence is TGTGCCAGCAGTGAATCAGGGTTCAATCAGCCCCAGCATTTT. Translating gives CASSESGFNQPQHF.

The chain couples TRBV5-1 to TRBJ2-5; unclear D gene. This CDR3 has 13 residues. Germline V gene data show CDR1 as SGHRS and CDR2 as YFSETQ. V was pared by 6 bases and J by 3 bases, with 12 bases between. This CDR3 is CASKGDNEETQYF. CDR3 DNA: TGCGCCAGCAAAGGAGATAACGAAGAGACCCAGTACTTC.

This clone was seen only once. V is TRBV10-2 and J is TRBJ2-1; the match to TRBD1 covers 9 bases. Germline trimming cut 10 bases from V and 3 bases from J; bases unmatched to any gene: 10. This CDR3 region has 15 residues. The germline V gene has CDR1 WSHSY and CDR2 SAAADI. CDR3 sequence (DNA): TGCGCCACCAAACCTGGACAGGGGTTCTACAATGAGCAGTTCTTC. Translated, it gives CATKPGQGFYNEQFF.

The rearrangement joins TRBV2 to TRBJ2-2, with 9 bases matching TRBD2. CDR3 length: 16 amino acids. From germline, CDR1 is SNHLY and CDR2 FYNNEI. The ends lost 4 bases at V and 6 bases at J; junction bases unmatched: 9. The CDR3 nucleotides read TGTGCCAGCAGTGTTCAGGCTAGCGGGAAATCCGGGGAGCTGTTTTTT. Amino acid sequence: CASSVQASGKSGELFF.

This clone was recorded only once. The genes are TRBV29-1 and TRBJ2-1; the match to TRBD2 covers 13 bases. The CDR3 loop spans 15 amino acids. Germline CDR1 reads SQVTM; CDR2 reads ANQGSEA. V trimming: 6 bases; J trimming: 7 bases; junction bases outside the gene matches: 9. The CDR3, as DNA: TGCAGCGTATTGGGGACTAGCGGGAAACAGAATGAGCAGTTCTTC. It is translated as CSVLGTSGKQNEQFF.

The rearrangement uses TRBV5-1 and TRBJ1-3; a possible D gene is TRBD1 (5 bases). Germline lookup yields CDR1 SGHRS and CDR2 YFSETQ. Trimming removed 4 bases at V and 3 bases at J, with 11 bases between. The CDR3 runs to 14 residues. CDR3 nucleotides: TGCGCCAGCAGCCAGGGACGGATTGGAAACACCATATATTTT. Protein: CASSQGRIGNTIYF. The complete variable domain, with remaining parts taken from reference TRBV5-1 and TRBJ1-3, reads KAGVTQTPRYLIKTRGQQVTLSCSPISGHRSVSWYQQTPGQGLQFLFEYFSETQRNKGNFPGRFSGRQFSNSRSEMNVSTLELGDSALYLCASSQGRIGNTIYFGEGSWLTVV.

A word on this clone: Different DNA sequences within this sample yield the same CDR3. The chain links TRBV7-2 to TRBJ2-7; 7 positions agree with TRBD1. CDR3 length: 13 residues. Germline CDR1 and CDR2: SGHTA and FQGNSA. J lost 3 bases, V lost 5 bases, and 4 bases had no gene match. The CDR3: CASSASGGYEQYF. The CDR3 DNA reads TGTGCCAGCAGCGCGTCAGGGGGCTACGAGCAGTACTTC.

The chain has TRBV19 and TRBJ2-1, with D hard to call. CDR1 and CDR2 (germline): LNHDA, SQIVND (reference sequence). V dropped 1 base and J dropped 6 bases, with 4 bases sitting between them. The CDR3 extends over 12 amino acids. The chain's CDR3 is CASSIARNEQFF. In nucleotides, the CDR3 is TGTGCCAGTAGTATAGCCCGCAATGAGCAGTTCTTC. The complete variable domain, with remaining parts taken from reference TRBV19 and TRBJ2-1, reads DGGITQSPKYLFRKEGQNVTLSCEQNLNHDAMYWYRQDPGQGLRLIYYSQIVNDFQKGDIAEGYSVSREKKESFPLTVTSAQKNPTAFYLCASSIARNEQFFGPGTRLTVL.

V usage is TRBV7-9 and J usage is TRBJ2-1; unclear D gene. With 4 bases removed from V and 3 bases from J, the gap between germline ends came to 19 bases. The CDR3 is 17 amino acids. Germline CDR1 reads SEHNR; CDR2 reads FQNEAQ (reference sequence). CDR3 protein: CASSSNEVAYNYNEQFF. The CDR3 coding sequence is TGTGCCAGCAGCTCCAACGAGGTTGCGTATAACTACAATGAGCAGTTCTTC. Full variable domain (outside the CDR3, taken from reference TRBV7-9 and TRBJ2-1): DTGVSQNPRHKITKRGQNVTFRCDPISEHNRLYWYRQTLGQGPEFLTYFQNEAQLEKSRLLSDRFSAERPKGSFSTLEIQRTEQGDSAMYLCASSSNEVAYNYNEQFFGPGTRLTVL.

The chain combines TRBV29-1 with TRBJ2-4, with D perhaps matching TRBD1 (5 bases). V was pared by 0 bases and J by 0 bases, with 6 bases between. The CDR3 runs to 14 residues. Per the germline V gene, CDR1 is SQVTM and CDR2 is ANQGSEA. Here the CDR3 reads CSVEDTGAKNIQYF. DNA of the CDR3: TGCAGCGTTGAAGATACAGGAGCCAAAAACATTCAGTACTTC.

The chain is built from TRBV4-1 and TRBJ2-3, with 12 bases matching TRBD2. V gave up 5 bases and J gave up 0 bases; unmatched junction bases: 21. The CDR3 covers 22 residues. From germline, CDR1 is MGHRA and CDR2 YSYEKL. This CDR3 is CASSAKILAAGLAGTSTDTQYF. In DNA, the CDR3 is TGCGCCAGCAGCGCAAAGATTTTAGCAGCCGGACTAGCGGGAACTAGCACAGATACGCAGTATTTT.

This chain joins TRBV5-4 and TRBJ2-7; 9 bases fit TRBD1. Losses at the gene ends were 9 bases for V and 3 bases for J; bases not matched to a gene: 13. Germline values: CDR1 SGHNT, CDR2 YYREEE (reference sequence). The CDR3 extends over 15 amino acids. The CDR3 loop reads CAIQARPGQGYEQYF. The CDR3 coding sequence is TGTGCCATTCAAGCACGGCCGGGACAGGGCTACGAGCAGTACTTC.

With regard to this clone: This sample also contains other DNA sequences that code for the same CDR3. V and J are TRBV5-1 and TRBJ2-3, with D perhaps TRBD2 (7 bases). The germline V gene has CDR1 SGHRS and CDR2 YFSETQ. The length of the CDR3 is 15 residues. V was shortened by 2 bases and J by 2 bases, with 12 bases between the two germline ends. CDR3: CASSLGGRATDTQYF. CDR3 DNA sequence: TGCGCCAGCAGCTTAGGGGGGAGGGCCACAGATACGCAGTATTTT.

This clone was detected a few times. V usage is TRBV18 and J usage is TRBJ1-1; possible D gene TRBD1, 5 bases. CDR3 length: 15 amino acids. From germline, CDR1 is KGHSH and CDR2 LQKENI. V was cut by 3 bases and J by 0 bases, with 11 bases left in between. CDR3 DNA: TGTGCCAGCTCACCGACAGCAACCATGAACACTGAAGCTTTCTTT. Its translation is CASSPTATMNTEAFF.

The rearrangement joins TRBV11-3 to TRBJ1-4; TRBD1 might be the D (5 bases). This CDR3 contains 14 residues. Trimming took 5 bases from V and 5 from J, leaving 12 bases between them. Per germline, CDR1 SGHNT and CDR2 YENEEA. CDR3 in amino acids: CASSRVGGNEKLFF. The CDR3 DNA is TGTGCCAGCAGCCGGGTTGGGGGAAATGAAAAACTGTTTTTT.